This T cell receptor (beta chain) was recovered during a study of memory CD4+ T cells and cytomegalovirus serostatus. Single viable CD3+CD4+CD8-CD45RO+ cells were sorted as the memory CD4+ T cells. The V end lost 0 bases, the J end lost 2 bases, and 9 bases lay between the germline ends. Germline CDR1 and CDR2: SGHNT and YYREEE (reference sequence). The CDR3 runs to 15 residues. Only in-frame clones appear in the TCRdb table, and some are missing; sequencing was by immunoSEQ multiplex PCR. The table records about 52,000 clones, about 80% of them present only once. The clonotype originates from an adult in good health and CMV-seropositive. The chain employs TRBV5-4 and TRBJ1-3; D may be TRBD1 (6 bases). The sequenced sample was memory CD4+ T cells from blood. The CDR3 DNA reads TGTGCCAGCAGCTTGGCTCAGGGGACTGGAAACACCATATATTTT. Its protein product is CASSLAQGTGNTIYF.